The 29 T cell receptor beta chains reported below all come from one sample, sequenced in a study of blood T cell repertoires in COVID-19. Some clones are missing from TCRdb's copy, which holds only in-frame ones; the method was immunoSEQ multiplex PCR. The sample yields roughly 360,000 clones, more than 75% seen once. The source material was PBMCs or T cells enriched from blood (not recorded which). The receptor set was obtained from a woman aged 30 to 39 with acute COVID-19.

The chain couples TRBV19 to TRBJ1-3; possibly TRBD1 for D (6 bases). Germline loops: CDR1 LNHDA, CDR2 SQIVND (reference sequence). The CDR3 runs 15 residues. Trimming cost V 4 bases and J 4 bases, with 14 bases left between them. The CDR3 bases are TGTGCCAGTAGTACACAGGGATCCTCCGGAAACACCATATATTTT. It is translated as CASSTQGSSGNTIYF.

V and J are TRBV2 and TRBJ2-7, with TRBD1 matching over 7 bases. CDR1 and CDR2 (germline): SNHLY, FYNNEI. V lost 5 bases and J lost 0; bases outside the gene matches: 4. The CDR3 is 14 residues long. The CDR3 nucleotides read TGTGCCAGCAGTCCTGGACAGGCCTCCTACGAGCAGTACTTC. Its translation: CASSPGQASYEQYF. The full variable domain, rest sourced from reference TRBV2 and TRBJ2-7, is EPEVTQTPSHQVTQMGQEVILRCVPISNHLYFYWYRQILGQKVEFLVSFYNNEISEKSEIFDDQFSVERPDGSNFTLKIRSTKLEDSAMYFCASSPGQASYEQYFGPGTRLTVT.

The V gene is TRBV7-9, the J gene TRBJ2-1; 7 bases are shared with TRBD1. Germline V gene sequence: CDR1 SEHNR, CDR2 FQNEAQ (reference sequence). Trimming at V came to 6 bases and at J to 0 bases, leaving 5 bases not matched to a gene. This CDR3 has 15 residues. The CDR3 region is CASRHRDSSYNEQFF. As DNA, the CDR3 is TGTGCCAGCAGACACCGGGACAGCTCCTACAATGAGCAGTTCTTC.

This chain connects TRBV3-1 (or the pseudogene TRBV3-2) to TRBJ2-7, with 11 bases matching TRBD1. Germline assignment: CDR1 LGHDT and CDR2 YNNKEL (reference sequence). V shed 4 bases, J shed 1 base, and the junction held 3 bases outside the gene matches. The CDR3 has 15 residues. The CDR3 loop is CASSPGQGGSYEQYF. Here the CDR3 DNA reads TGTGCCAGCAGCCCGGGACAGGGGGGTTCCTACGAGCAGTACTTC.

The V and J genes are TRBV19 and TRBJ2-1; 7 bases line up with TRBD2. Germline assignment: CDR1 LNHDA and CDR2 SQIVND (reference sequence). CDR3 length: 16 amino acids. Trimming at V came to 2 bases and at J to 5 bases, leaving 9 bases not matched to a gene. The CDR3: CASSIFGGTTHNEQFF. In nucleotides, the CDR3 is TGTGCCAGTAGTATATTCGGCGGGACTACGCACAATGAGCAGTTCTTC.

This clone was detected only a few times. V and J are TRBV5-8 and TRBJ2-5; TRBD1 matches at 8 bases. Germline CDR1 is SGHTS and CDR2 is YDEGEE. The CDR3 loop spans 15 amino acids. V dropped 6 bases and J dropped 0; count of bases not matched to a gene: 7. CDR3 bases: TGTGCCAGCACCGACAGGGGACTGTACCAAGAGACCCAGTACTTC. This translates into CASTDRGLYQETQYF. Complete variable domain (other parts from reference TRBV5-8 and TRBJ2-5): EAGVTQSPTHLIKTRGQQATLRCSPISGHTSVYWYQQALGLGLQFLLWYDEGEERNRGNFPPRFSGRQFPNYSSELNVNALELEDSALYLCASTDRGLYQETQYFGPGTRLLVL.

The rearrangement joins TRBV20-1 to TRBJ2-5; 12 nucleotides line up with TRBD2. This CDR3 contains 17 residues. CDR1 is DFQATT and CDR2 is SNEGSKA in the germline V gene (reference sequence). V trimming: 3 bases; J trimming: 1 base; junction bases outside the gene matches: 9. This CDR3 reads CSASTSGGTKPQETQYF. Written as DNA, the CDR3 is TGCAGTGCTAGTACTAGCGGGGGGACGAAGCCCCAAGAGACCCAGTACTTC.

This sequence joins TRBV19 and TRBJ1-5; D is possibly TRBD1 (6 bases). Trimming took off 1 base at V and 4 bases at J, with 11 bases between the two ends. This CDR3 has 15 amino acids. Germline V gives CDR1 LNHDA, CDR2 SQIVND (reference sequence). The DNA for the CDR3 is TGTGCCAGTAGTATAGTAGGGGGACAAAATCAGCCCCAGCATTTT. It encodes CASSIVGGQNQPQHF.

The CDR3, as DNA: TGTGCCACCAGTGCGGACAGGGCGATGGCCGGGGAGCTGTTTTTT. This gives the protein CATSADRAMAGELFF. This chain joins TRBV24-1 and TRBJ2-2, with 8 nucleotides matching TRBD1. V lost 5 bases to trimming and J lost 6 bases; unmatched junction nucleotides: 7. CDR1 is KGHDR, CDR2 SFDVKD, per germline. CDR3 length: 15 residues.

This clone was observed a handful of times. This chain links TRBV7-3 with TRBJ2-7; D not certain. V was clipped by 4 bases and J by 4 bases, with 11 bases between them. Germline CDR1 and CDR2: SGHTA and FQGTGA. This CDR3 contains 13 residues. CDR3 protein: CASSSSDGYEQYF. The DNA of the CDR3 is TGTGCCAGCAGCTCCAGCGACGGTTACGAGCAGTACTTC.

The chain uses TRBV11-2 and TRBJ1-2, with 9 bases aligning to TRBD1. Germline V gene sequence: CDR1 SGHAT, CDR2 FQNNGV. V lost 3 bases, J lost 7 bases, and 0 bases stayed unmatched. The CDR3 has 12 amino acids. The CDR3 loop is CASSLDRGGYTF. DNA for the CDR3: TGTGCCAGCAGCTTGGACAGGGGTGGCTACACCTTC.

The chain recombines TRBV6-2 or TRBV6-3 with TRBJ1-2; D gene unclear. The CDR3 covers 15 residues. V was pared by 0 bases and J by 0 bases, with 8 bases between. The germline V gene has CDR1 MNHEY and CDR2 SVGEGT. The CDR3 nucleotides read TGTGCCAGCAGTTACTCCCGCACACCTAACTATGGCTACACCTTC. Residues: CASSYSRTPNYGYTF.

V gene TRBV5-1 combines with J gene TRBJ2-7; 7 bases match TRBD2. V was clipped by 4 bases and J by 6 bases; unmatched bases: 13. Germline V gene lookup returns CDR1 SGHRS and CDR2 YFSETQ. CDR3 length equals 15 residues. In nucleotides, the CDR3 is TGCGCCAGCAGCCCCGGGGTAAGTAGCGGGCTCGAGCAGTACTTC. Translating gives CASSPGVSSGLEQYF.

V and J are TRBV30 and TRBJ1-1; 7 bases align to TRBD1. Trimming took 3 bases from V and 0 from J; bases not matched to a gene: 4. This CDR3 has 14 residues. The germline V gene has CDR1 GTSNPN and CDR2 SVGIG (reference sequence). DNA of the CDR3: TGTGCCTGGAGAGGGGACAGCATGAACACTGAAGCTTTCTTT. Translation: CAWRGDSMNTEAFF.

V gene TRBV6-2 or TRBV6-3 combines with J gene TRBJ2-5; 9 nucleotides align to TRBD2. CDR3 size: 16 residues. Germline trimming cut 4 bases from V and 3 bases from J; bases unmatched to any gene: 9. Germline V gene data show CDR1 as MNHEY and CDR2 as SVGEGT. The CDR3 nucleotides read TGTGCCAGCAGTTCGGTGGTGGCTAGCGGGGAAGAGACCCAGTACTTC. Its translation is CASSSVVASGEETQYF.

The chain's CDR3 is CASSRTGDQPQHF. DNA for the CDR3: TGTGCCAGCAGTCGGACAGGGGATCAGCCCCAGCATTTT. The chain uses TRBV7-9 and TRBJ1-5; 9 positions match TRBD1. There are 13 residues in the CDR3. The V segment lost 6 bases and the J segment 5 bases; nucleotides outside the gene matches: 2. CDR1 and CDR2 from the germline V gene are SEHNR and FQNEAQ (reference sequence). Together with reference TRBV7-9 and TRBJ1-5, the CDR3 gives the full variable domain: DTGVSQNPRHKITKRGQNVTFRCDPISEHNRLYWYRQTLGQGPEFLTYFQNEAQLEKSRLLSDRFSAERPKGSFSTLEIQRTEQGDSAMYLCASSRTGDQPQHFGDGTRLSIL.

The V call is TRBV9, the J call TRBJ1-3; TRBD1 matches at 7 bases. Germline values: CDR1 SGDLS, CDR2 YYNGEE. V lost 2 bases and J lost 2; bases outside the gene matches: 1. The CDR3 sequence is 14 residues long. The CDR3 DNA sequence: TGTGCCAGCAGCGTGGGGACAGCTGGAAACACCATATATTTT. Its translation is CASSVGTAGNTIYF.

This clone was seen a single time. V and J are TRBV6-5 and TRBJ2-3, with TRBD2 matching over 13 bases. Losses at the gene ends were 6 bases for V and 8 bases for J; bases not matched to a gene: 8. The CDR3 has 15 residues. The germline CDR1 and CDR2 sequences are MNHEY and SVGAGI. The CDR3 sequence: CASRAGTSGARTQYF. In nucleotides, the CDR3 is TGTGCCAGCAGAGCCGGGACTAGCGGGGCTCGTACGCAGTATTTT.

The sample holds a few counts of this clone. The CDR3 reads CASSLGLAGGVRADTQYF. CDR3 DNA sequence: TGCGCCAGCAGCTTGGGGTTAGCGGGGGGCGTTCGTGCAGATACGCAGTATTTT. The chain recombines TRBV5-1 with TRBJ2-3, with TRBD2 matching over 10 bases. Germline CDR1 reads SGHRS; CDR2 reads YFSETQ. This CDR3 is 18 amino acids long. V shed 0 bases and J 4 bases; nucleotides not matched to a gene: 11.

The CDR3 loop reads CASSRGMNTEAFF. CDR3 nucleotides: TGTGCCAGCAGCAGGGGAATGAACACTGAAGCTTTCTTT. The V call is TRBV2, the J call TRBJ1-1; D may be TRBD1 (6 bases). The CDR3 length is 13 residues. Germline CDR1 reads SNHLY; CDR2 reads FYNNEI. V lost 6 bases and J lost 0, with 8 bases in between.

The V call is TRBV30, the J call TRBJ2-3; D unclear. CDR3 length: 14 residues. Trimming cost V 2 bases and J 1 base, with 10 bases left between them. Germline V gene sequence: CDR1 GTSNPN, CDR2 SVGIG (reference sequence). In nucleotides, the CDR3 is TGTGCCTGGAGTTCAGTAAGCGGCACAGATACGCAGTATTTT. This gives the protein CAWSSVSGTDTQYF.

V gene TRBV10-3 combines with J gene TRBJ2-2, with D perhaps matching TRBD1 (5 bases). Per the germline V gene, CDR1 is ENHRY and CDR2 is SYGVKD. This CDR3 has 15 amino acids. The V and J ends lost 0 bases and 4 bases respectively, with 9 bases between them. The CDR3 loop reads CAISESTVGTGELFF. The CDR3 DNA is TGTGCCATCAGTGAGTCGACAGTTGGCACCGGGGAGCTGTTTTTT.

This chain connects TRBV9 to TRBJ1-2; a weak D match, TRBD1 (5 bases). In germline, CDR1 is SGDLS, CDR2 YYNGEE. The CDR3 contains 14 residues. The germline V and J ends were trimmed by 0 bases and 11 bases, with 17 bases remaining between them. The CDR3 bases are TGTGCCAGCAGCGTAGCTGGGGCCCCAGGGTCGTACACCTTC. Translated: CASSVAGAPGSYTF. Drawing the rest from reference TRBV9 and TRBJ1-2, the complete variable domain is DSGVTQTPKHLITATGQRVTLRCSPRSGDLSVYWYQQSLDQGLQFLIQYYNGEERAKGNILERFSAQQFPDLHSELNLSSLELGDSALYFCASSVAGAPGSYTFGSGTRLTVV.

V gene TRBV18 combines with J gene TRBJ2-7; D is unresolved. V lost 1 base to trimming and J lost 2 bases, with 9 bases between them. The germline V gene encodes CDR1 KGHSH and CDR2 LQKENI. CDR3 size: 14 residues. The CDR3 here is CASSPQYRAYEQYF. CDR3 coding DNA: TGTGCCAGCTCACCACAGTACAGAGCCTACGAGCAGTACTTC.

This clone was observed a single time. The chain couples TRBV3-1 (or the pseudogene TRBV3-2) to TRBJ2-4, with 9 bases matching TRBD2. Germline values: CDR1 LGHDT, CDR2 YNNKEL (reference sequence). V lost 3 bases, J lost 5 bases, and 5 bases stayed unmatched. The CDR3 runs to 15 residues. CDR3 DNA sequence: TGTGCCAGCAGCCATCAGGTAGCGGGGGAAAACATTCAGTACTTC. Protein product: CASSHQVAGENIQYF.

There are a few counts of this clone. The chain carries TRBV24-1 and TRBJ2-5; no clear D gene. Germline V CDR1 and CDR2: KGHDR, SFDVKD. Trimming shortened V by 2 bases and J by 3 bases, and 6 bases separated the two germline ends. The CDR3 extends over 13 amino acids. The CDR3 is CATSDWSEETQYF. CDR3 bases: TGTGCCACCAGTGATTGGTCAGAAGAGACCCAGTACTTC.

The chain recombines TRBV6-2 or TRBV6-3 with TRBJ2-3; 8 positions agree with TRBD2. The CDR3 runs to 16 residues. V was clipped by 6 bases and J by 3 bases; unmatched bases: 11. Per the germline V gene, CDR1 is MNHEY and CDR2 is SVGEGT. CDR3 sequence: CASSNSERGLTDTQYF. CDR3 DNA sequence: TGTGCCAGCAGCAACTCCGAGCGGGGGCTTACAGATACGCAGTATTTT.

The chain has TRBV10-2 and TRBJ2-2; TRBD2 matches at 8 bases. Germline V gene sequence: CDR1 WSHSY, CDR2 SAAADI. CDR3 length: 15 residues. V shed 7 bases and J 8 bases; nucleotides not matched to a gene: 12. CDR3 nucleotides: TGCGCCAGCAATGTTTACGGGGGGGCCGGTGGGGAGCTGTTTTTT. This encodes CASNVYGGAGGELFF.

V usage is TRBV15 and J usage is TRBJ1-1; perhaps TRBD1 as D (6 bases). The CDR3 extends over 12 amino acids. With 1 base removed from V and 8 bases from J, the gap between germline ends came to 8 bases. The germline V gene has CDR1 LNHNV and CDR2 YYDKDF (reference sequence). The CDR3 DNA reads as TGTGCCACCAGCAGAGTGGGACAAGAAGCTTTCTTT. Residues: CATSRVGQEAFF.